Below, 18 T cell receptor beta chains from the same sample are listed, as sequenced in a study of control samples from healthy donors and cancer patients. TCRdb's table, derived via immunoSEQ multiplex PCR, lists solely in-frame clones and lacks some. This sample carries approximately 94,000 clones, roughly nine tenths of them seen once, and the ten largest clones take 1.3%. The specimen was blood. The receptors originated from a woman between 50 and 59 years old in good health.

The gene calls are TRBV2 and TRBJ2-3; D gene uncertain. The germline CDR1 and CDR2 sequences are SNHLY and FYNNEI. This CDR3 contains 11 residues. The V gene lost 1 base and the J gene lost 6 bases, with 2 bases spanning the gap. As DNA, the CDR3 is TGTGCCAGCAGTGAAGTGGATACGCAGTATTTT. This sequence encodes CASSEVDTQYF. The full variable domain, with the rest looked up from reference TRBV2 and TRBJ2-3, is EPEVTQTPSHQVTQMGQEVILRCVPISNHLYFYWYRQILGQKVEFLVSFYNNEISEKSEIFDDQFSVERPDGSNFTLKIRSTKLEDSAMYFCASSEVDTQYFGPGTRLTVL.

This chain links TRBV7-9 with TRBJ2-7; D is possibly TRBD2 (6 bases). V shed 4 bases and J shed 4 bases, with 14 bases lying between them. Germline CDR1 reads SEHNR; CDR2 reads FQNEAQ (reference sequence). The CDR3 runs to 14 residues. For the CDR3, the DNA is TGTGCCAGCAGCTCCGGGGGACTCGGGTACGAGCAGTACTTC. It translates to CASSSGGLGYEQYF.

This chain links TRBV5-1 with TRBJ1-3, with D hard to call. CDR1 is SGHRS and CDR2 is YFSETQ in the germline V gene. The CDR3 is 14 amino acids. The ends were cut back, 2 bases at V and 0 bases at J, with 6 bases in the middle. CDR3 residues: CASSFAASGNTIYF. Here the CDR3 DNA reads TGCGCCAGCAGCTTCGCGGCCTCTGGAAACACCATATATTTT.

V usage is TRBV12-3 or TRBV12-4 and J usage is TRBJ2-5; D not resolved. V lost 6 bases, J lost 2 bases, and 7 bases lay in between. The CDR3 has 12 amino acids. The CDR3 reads CASRIRQETQYF. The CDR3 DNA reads TGTGCCAGCAGAATCCGACAAGAGACCCAGTACTTC.

The CDR3 coding sequence is TGTGCCAGCAGCTTCCGGGACAGAGACAACCAAGAGACCCAGTACTTC. Amino acid sequence: CASSFRDRDNQETQYF. The J gene is TRBJ2-5, the V gene TRBV11-3, with 7 nucleotides matching TRBD1. J gave up 0 bases and V 3 bases, and 7 bases lay outside the gene matches. The CDR3 covers 16 residues. Looked up from germline, CDR1 is SGHNT and CDR2 is YENEEA.

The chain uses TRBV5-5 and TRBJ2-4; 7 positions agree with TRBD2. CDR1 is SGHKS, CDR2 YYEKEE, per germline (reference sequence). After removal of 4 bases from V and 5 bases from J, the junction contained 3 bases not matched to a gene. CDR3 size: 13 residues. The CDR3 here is CASSQRGENIQYF. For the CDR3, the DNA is TGTGCCAGCAGCCAACGGGGGGAAAACATTCAGTACTTC.

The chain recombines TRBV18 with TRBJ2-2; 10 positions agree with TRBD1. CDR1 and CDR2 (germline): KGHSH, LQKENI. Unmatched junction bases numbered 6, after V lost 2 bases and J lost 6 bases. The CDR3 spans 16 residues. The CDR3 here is CASSPRGQGSPGELFF. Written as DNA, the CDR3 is TGTGCCAGCTCACCAAGGGGACAGGGGAGCCCCGGGGAGCTGTTTTTT. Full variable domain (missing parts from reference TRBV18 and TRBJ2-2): NAGVMQNPRHLVRRRGQEARLRCSPMKGHSHVYWYRQLPEEGLKFMVYLQKENIIDESGMPKERFSAEFPKEGPSILRIQQVVRGDSAAYFCASSPRGQGSPGELFFGEGSRLTVL.

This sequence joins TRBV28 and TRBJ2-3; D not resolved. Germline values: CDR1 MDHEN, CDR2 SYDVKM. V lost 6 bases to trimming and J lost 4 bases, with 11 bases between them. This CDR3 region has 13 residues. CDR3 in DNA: TGTGCCAGCAGACGTAGTGTCCCAGATACGCAGTATTTT. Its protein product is CASRRSVPDTQYF.

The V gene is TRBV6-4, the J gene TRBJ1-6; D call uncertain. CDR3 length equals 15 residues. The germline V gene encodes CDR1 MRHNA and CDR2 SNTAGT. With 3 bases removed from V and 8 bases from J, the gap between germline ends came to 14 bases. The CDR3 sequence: CASSESGMGYSPLHF. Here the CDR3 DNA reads TGTGCCAGCAGTGAGTCTGGAATGGGTTATTCACCCCTCCACTTT.

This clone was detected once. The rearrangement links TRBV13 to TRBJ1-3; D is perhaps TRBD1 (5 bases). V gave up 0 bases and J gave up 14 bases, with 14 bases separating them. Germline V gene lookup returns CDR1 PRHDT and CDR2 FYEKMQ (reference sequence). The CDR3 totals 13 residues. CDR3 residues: CASSLGRGKALYF. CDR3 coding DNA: TGTGCCAGCAGCTTAGGTAGGGGTAAGGCCCTATATTTT.

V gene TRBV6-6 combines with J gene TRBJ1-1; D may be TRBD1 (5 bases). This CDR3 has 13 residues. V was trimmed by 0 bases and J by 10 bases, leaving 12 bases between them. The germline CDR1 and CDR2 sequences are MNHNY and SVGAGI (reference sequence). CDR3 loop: CASSYSDNRGAFF. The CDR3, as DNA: TGTGCCAGCAGTTACTCGGACAACCGGGGAGCTTTCTTT.

For the CDR3, the DNA is TGTGCCAGCAGCTTGCTCACACGGGGTTTCTTT. This translates into CASSLLTRGFF. The chain links TRBV5-8 to TRBJ1-1; no reliable D call. V lost 1 base to trimming and J lost 13 bases, with 11 bases between them. CDR1 SGHTS and CDR2 YDEGEE come from the germline V gene. This CDR3 is built from 11 residues.

CDR3 loop: CASSPLAVNEQFF. The CDR3 nucleotides read TGTGCCAGCAGCCCGCTAGCGGTGAATGAGCAGTTCTTC. The rearrangement joins TRBV14 to TRBJ2-1, with 7 nucleotides matching TRBD2. CDR1 SGHDN and CDR2 FVKESK come from the germline V gene. The CDR3 totals 13 residues. V was pared by 4 bases and J by 7 bases, with 4 bases of the junction left unmatched.

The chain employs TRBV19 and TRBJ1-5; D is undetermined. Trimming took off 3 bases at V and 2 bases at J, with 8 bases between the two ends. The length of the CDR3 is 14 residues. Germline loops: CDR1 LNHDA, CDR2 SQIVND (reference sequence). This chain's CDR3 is CASSISSRNQPQHF. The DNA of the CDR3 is TGTGCCAGTAGTATTTCGTCCCGCAATCAGCCCCAGCATTTT.

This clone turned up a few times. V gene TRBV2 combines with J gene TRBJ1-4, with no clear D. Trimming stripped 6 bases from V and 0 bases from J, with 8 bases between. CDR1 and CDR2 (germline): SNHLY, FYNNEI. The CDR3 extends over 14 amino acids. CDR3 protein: CASRGEATNEKLFF. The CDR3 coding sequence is TGTGCCAGCAGGGGCGAAGCAACTAATGAAAAACTGTTTTTT.

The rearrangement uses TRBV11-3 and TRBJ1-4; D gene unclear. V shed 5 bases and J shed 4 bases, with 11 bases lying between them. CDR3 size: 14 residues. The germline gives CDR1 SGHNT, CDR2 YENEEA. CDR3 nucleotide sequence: TGTGCCAGCAGCCTTGGACGGAATAATGAAAAACTGTTTTTT. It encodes CASSLGRNNEKLFF.

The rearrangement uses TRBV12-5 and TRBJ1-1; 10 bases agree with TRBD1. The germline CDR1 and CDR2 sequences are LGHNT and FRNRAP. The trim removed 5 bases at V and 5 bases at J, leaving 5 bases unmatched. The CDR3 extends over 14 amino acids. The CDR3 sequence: CASGPRTGGTEAFF. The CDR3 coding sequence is TGTGCTAGTGGTCCTCGGACAGGGGGGACTGAAGCTTTCTTT. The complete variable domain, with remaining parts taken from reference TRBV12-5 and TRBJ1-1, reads DARVTQTPRHKVTEMGQEVTMRCQPILGHNTVFWYRQTMMQGLELLAYFRNRAPLDDSGMPKDRFSAEMPDATLATLKIQPSEPRDSAVYFCASGPRTGGTEAFFGQGTRLTVV.

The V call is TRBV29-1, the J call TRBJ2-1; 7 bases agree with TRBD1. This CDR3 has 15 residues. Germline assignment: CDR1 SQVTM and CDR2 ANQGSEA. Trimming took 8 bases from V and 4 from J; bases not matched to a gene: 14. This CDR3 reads CSSKLGTAIYNEQFF. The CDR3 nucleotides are TGCAGCTCCAAGCTAGGGACAGCGATTTACAATGAGCAGTTCTTC.